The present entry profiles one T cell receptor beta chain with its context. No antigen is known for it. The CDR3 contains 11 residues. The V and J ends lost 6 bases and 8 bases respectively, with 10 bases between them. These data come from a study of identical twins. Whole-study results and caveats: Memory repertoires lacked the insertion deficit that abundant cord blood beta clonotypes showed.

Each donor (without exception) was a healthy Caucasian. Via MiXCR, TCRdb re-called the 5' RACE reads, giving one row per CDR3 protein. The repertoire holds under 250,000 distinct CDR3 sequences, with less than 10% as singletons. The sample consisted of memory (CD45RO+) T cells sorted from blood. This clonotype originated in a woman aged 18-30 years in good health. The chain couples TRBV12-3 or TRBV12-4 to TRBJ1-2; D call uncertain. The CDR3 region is CASRAHEGYTF. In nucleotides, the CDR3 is TGTGCCAGCAGGGCCCATGAGGGCTACACCTTC.